Included here is one T cell receptor (beta chain) sequence, with context. Its antigen is currently unknown. These data are taken from a study of shared clonotypes between healthy human individuals. The method was immunoSEQ multiplex PCR; TCRdb's version includes in-frame clones alone and lacks a portion of them. In the table there are around 1.9 million clones, more than 85% of which are singletons. Germline assignment: CDR1 MDHEN and CDR2 SYDVKM. The CDR3 totals 13 residues. Trimming took off 5 bases at V and 6 bases at J, with 13 bases between the two ends. Study-wide results and caveats: Across a few donors, naive CD4 shared around 5.4%, naive CD8 approximately 3.5%, memory CD4 over 2%, memory CD8 around 0.42%.

CD45RO-negative CD8 cells positively selected for CCR7 made up the naive population, which excluded terminally differentiated effector memory CD45RA+ cells. Healthy and HIV-negative, the adult donors had no recent acute infections or vaccinations. Sequenced: naive CD8+ T cells from PBMCs. The V and J genes are TRBV28 and TRBJ1-2; D unclear. The receptor was isolated from a man younger than 35 in good health. Some clones in this sample may be carry-over from other donors' samples. CDR3 amino acids: CASSILRTDGYTF. The CDR3 DNA follows: TGTGCCAGCAGTATTCTCAGGACGGATGGCTACACCTTC.